The rows below give T cell receptor beta chains drawn from one sample of a study of T cells in Graves' hyperthyroidism and ophthalmopathy. TCRdb re-derived calls from the multiplex PCR reads in MiXCR, one entry per CDR3 protein. The sample holds more than 600,000 distinct CDR3 sequences; approximately 16% are singletons and the top ten take approximately 8.4%. Sequencing was performed on blood. Receptors originate from a man aged 18 to 29 with Graves' hyperthyroidism. The CDR3 runs from the conserved cysteine through the conserved F or W. D genes are given only for firm matches. Clone size, where shown, is once, few, many, or a class for clones that have expanded.

CDR3aa: CASETGPGDTQYF; CDR3nt: TGTGCCAGTGAAACAGGGCCGGGAGATACGCAGTATTTT; d_gene: -; abundance: few; j_gene: TRBJ2-3; v_gene: TRBV28
CDR3aa: CSASIQGAGELFF; CDR3nt: TGCAGTGCTAGTATACAGGGGGCCGGGGAGCTGTTTTTT; d_gene: TRBD1; abundance: -; j_gene: TRBJ2-2; v_gene: TRBV20-1
CDR3aa: CSVGKGLTGELFF; CDR3nt: TGCAGCGTCGGCAAGGGGTTAACCGGGGAGCTGTTTTTT; d_gene: -; abundance: -; j_gene: TRBJ2-2; v_gene: TRBV29-1
CDR3aa: CASSGTGAAIRGQPQHF; CDR3nt: TGTGCCAGCAGTGGCACAGGGGCAGCAATACGAGGTCAGCCCCAGCATTTT; d_gene: TRBD1; abundance: few; j_gene: TRBJ1-5; v_gene: TRBV28
CDR3aa: CASSEVQQGANEQFF; CDR3nt: TGTGCCAGCAGCGAGGTACAGCAGGGGGCTAATGAGCAGTTCTTC; d_gene: TRBD1; abundance: many; j_gene: TRBJ2-1; v_gene: TRBV2
CDR3aa: CASSFGGSNYGYTF; CDR3nt: TGTGCCAGCAGCTTCGGGGGGTCCAACTATGGCTACACCTTC; d_gene: -; abundance: -; j_gene: TRBJ1-2; v_gene: TRBV5-4
CDR3aa: CASSPLGNGEDYGYTF; CDR3nt: TGTGCCAGCAGCCCCCTGGGCAACGGCGAAGACTATGGCTACACCTTC; d_gene: -; abundance: few; j_gene: TRBJ1-2; v_gene: TRBV7-9
CDR3aa: CVSSSTGGPANVLTF; CDR3nt: TGTGTCAGCAGTTCGACGGGGGGCCCGGCCAACGTCCTGACTTTC; d_gene: -; abundance: -; j_gene: TRBJ2-6; v_gene: TRBV28
CDR3aa: CASSEGRNTQYF; CDR3nt: TGTGCCAGCAGTGAAGGGCGCAATACGCAGTATTTT; d_gene: -; abundance: few; j_gene: TRBJ2-3; v_gene: TRBV2
CDR3aa: CATSDPTPPGADEQFF; CDR3nt: TGTGCCACCAGTGATCCAACCCCCCCAGGGGCTGATGAGCAGTTCTTC; d_gene: -; abundance: few; j_gene: TRBJ2-1; v_gene: TRBV24-1
CDR3aa: CASSQVGRGVNYGYTF; CDR3nt: TGCGCCAGCAGCCAAGTAGGGAGGGGTGTAAACTATGGCTACACCTTC; d_gene: -; abundance: -; j_gene: TRBJ1-2; v_gene: TRBV4-3
CDR3aa: CASSQDRGRADTQYF; CDR3nt: TGCGCCAGCAGCCAAGATAGGGGCCGGGCAGATACGCAGTATTTT; d_gene: -; abundance: -; j_gene: TRBJ2-3; v_gene: TRBV4-3
CDR3aa: CASSERVGTDTQYF; CDR3nt: TGTGCCAGCAGCGAGCGGGTGGGGACAGATACGCAGTATTTT; d_gene: -; abundance: -; j_gene: TRBJ2-3; v_gene: TRBV3-1
CDR3aa: CAISGQGTGNEQYF; CDR3nt: TGTGCCATCAGTGGGCAGGGGACAGGGAACGAGCAGTACTTC; d_gene: TRBD1; abundance: many; j_gene: TRBJ2-7; v_gene: TRBV10-3
CDR3aa: CSADLYRALAKNIQYF; CDR3nt: TGCAGTGCCGACCTATACAGGGCCCTAGCCAAAAACATTCAGTACTTC; d_gene: -; abundance: few; j_gene: TRBJ2-4; v_gene: TRBV20-1
CDR3aa: CASSLSIRLAGQETQYF; CDR3nt: TGTGCCAGCAGCTTAAGTATTAGACTAGCGGGACAAGAGACCCAGTACTTC; d_gene: TRBD2; abundance: -; j_gene: TRBJ2-5; v_gene: TRBV7-9
CDR3aa: CASSDGTGTYEQYF; CDR3nt: TGTGCCAGCAGTGATGGGACAGGAACCTACGAGCAGTACTTC; d_gene: TRBD1; abundance: many; j_gene: TRBJ2-7; v_gene: TRBV2
CDR3aa: CASSLRQKNTEAFF; CDR3nt: TGTGCCAGCAGCTTAAGGCAGAAGAACACTGAAGCTTTCTTT; d_gene: -; abundance: many; j_gene: TRBJ1-1; v_gene: TRBV11-2
CDR3aa: CASSEQGWGNTEAFF; CDR3nt: TGTGCCAGCAGTGAACAGGGGTGGGGGAACACTGAAGCTTTCTTT; d_gene: -; abundance: many; j_gene: TRBJ1-1; v_gene: TRBV2
CDR3aa: CASGRRTAANTGELFF; CDR3nt: TGTGCCAGCGGGAGAAGGACAGCCGCGAACACCGGGGAGCTGTTTTTT; d_gene: -; abundance: many; j_gene: TRBJ2-2; v_gene: TRBV11-2
CDR3aa: CASSLVAGAATEAFF; CDR3nt: TGTGCCAGCAGCTTGGTTGCAGGGGCGGCCACTGAAGCTTTCTTT; d_gene: -; abundance: many; j_gene: TRBJ1-1; v_gene: TRBV5-5
CDR3aa: CASSPLALGTDTQYF; CDR3nt: TGTGCCAGCAGTCCACTTGCCCTCGGCACAGATACGCAGTATTTT; d_gene: -; abundance: many; j_gene: TRBJ2-3; v_gene: TRBV27
CDR3aa: CASSSGLPGLFF; CDR3nt: TGTGCCAGCAGTTCGGGATTACCCGGCCTGTTCTTC; d_gene: -; abundance: many; j_gene: TRBJ2-1; v_gene: TRBV28
CDR3aa: CSVEQGTSGSSYNEQFF; CDR3nt: TGCAGCGTTGAACAGGGGACTAGCGGGAGTTCCTACAATGAGCAGTTCTTC; d_gene: TRBD2; abundance: few; j_gene: TRBJ2-1; v_gene: TRBV29-1
CDR3aa: CASSTLRSKPQHF; CDR3nt: TGTGCCAGCTCGACTCTACGGAGTAAGCCCCAGCATTTT; d_gene: -; abundance: -; j_gene: TRBJ1-5; v_gene: TRBV6-1
CDR3aa: CSARDPEGSQETQYF; CDR3nt: TGCAGTGCTAGAGATCCGGAAGGTTCCCAGGAGACCCAGTACTTC; d_gene: -; abundance: many; j_gene: TRBJ2-5; v_gene: TRBV20-1
CDR3aa: CAISESRGTGLEKLFF; CDR3nt: TGTGCCATCAGTGAGTCGAGAGGGACAGGGCTCGAAAAACTGTTTTTT; d_gene: TRBD1; abundance: few; j_gene: TRBJ1-4; v_gene: TRBV10-3
CDR3aa: CASSLRQSGYSNQPQHF; CDR3nt: TGTGCCAGCAGCTTACGACAGAGCGGTTATAGCAATCAGCCCCAGCATTTT; d_gene: -; abundance: -; j_gene: TRBJ1-5; v_gene: TRBV7-9
CDR3aa: CASSPKTDTDTQYF; CDR3nt: TGTGCCAGCAGCCCTAAGACAGACACAGATACGCAGTATTTT; d_gene: -; abundance: many; j_gene: TRBJ2-3; v_gene: TRBV28